This TCR beta chain stems from a study of blood T cell repertoires in COVID-19. Turning to the study itself: PBMCs, B-cell-depleted T cells, or T cells were the source of the cDNA or gDNA that made up the material.

The germline V gene has CDR1 SEHNR and CDR2 FQNEAQ (reference sequence). The trim removed 5 bases at V and 2 bases at J, leaving 8 bases unmatched. The CDR3 runs to 15 residues. Original methodology: Reference gene primer amplification yielded estimated nucleated cell counts. Assay: immunoSEQ multiplex PCR; the TCRdb copy retains only in-frame clones and omits some. That table supplies the V and J calls and clone size; D and trimming were determined from the DNA. The table records 120,000 or so clones, approximately 90% of them present only once. This chain joins TRBV7-9 and TRBJ1-2; 7 positions match TRBD1. The source material was peripheral blood. This clonotype was obtained from a human donor in a cohort sampled during active COVID-19. CDR3 coding DNA: TGTGCCAGCAGCCCGCCGGGGACAGCGAACTATGGCTACACCTTC. Its protein product is CASSPPGTANYGYTF. Complete variable domain (other parts from reference TRBV7-9 and TRBJ1-2): DTGVSQNPRHKITKRGQNVTFRCDPISEHNRLYWYRQTLGQGPEFLTYFQNEAQLEKSRLLSDRFSAERPKGSFSTLEIQRTEQGDSAMYLCASSPPGTANYGYTFGSGTRLTVV.